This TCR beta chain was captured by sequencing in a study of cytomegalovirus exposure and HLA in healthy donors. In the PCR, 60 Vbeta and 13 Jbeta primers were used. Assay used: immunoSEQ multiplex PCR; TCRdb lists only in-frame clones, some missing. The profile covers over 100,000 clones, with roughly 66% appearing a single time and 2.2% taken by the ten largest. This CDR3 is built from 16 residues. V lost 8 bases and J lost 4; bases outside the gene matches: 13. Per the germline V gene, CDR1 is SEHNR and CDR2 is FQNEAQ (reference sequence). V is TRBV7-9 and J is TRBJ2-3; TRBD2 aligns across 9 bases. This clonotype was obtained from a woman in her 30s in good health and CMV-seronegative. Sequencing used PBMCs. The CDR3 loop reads CASPPRDSGSPDTQYF. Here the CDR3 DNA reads TGTGCCAGCCCCCCCCGGGATAGCGGGAGTCCAGATACGCAGTATTTT.